This TCR beta chain was identified in a study of CXCR3-negative and CXCR3-positive naive CD8 T cells. The overall study: Cumulative TRB read yield was around 150 million, averaging about 1.5 +/- 0.3 million per library.

UMI labels and 5' RACE were used to prepare the TRB cDNA libraries. For each CDR3 protein, TCRdb gives one entry from its re-call of the 5' RACE reads, without DNA. The sample has 130,000 to 150,000 distinct CDR3 sequences, and its top ten clones hold under 0.35%. The germline V gene has CDR1 SQVTM and CDR2 ANQGSEA. The CDR3 loop spans 14 amino acids. A note on this clonotype: The target antigen is unknown.

A CD45RO-CCR7+CD27+CD95- profile was what naive CD8+ T cells displayed. Study observations and caveats: Within a donor, both naive subsets shared TRBV-TRBJ usage, unlike memory cells. Both naive subsets had comparably high diversity; memory CD8+ cells much lower. The study found more hydrophobic TRB CDR3s in CXCR3-positive naive cells than in CXCR3-negative naive cells.

The rearrangement uses TRBV29-1 and TRBJ2-3. The specimen was naive CXCR3+ CD8+ T cells from blood. Noted subset: CD45RO-CCR7+CD27+CD95- naive CD8+ T cells expressing CXCR3 (TNR3+). The TCR comes from a human donor in good health. Some clones in this sample may be carry-over from other donors' samples. CDR3 protein: CSVEGSVVADTQYF.